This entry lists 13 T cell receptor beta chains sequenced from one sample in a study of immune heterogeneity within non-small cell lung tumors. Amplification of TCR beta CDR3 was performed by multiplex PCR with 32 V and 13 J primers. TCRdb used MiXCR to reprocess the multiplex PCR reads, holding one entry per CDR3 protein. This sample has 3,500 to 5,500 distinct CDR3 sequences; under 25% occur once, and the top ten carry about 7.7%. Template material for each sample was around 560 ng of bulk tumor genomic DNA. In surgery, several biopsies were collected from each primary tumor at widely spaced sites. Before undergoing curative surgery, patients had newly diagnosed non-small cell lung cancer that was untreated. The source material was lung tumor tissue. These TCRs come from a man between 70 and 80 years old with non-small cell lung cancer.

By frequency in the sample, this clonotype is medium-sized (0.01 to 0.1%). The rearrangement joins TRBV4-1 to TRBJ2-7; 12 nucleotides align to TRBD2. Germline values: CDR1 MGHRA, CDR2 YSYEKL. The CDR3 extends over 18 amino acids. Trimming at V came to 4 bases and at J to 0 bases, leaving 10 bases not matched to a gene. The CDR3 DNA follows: TGCGCCAGCAGCCCGCTGACTAGCGGGGGCCCCTACTCCTACGAGCAGTACTTC. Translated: CASSPLTSGGPYSYEQYF.

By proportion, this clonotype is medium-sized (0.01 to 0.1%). The CDR3 DNA follows: TGTGCCAGCTCACAACAGGGTAAAAATCAGCCCCAGCATTTT. Its protein is CASSQQGKNQPQHF. J is TRBJ1-5 and V is TRBV18, with D possibly TRBD1 on 6 matching bases. CDR1 KGHSH and CDR2 LQKENI come from the germline V gene. V dropped 4 bases and J dropped 4 bases, with 11 bases sitting between them. The CDR3 is 14 residues long.

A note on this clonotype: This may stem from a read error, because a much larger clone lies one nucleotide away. The CDR3 nucleotides read TGCGCCAGCAGAGCTACCCCGGGACTAGCGGGGAATGAGCAGTTCTTC. This codes for CASRATPGLAGNEQFF. The rearrangement links TRBV10-2 to TRBJ2-1; 13 bases are shared with TRBD2. V shed 6 bases and J 7 bases; nucleotides not matched to a gene: 9. CDR1 and CDR2 from the germline V gene are WSHSY and SAAADI. The CDR3 is 16 amino acids.

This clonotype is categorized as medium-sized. CDR3 protein: CASSLDPTYEQFF. The CDR3 DNA follows: TGTGCCAGCAGCTTAGATCCAACTTACGAGCAGTTCTTC. The genes are TRBV11-2 and TRBJ2-1; D unresolved. Germline V gives CDR1 SGHAT, CDR2 FQNNGV. The CDR3 loop spans 13 amino acids. The ends were cut back, 0 bases at V and 10 bases at J, with 10 bases in the middle.

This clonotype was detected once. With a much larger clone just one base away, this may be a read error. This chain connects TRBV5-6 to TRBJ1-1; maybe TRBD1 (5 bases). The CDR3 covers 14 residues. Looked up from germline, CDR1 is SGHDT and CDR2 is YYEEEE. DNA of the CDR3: TGTGCCGGCAGCTTGCGGGGGGGAGTCGATGAAGCTTTCTTT. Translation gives CAGSLRGGVDEAFF.

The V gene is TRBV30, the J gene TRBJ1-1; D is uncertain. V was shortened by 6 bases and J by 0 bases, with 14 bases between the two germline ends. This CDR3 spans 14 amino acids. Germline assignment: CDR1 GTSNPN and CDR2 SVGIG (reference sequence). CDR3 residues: CACQSSQMNTEAFF. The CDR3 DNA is TGTGCCTGCCAGTCGTCCCAGATGAACACTGAAGCTTTCTTT.

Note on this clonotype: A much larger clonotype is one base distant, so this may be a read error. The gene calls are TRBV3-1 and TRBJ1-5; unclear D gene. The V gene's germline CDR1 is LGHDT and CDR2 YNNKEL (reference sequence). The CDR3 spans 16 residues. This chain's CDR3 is CASNQGSQTSNQPQHF. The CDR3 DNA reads TGTGCCAGCAACCAAGGGTCACAAACTAGCAATCAGCCCCAGCATTTT.

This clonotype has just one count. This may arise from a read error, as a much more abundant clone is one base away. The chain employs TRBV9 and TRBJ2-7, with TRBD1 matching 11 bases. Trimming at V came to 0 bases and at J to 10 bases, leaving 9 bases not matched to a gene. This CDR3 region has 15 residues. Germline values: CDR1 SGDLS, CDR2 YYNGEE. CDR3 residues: CASSVGGTGGRDQYF. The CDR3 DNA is TGTGCCAGCAGCGTAGGAGGGACAGGGGGGCGGGATCAGTACTTC.

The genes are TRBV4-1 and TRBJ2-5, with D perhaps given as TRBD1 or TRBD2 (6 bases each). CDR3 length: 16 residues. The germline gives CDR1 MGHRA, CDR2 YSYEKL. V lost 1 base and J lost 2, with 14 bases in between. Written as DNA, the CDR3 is TGCGCCAGCAGCCAAGGTAGTAGGGGGGCTCAAGAGACCCAGTACTTC. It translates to CASSQGSRGAQETQYF.

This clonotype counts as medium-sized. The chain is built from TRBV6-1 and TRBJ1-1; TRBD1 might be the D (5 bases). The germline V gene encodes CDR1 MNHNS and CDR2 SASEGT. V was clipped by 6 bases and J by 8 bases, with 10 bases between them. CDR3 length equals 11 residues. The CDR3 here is CASSRDGEAFF. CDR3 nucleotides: TGTGCCAGCAGCCGGGACGGAGAAGCTTTCTTT.

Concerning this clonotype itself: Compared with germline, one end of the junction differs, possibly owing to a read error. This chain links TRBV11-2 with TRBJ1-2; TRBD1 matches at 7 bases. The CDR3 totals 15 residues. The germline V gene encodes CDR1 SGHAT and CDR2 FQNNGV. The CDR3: CAISNDRVPNYGYTF. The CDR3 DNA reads TGTGCCATCAGCAACGACAGGGTCCCGAACTATGGCTACACCTTC.

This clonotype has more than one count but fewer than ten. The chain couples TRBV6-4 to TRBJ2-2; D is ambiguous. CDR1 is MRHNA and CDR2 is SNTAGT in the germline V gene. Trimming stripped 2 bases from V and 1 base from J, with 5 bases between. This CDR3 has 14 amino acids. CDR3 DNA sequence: TGTGCCAGCAGTGACGAAGGGAACACCGGGGAGCTGTTTTTT. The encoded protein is CASSDEGNTGELFF.

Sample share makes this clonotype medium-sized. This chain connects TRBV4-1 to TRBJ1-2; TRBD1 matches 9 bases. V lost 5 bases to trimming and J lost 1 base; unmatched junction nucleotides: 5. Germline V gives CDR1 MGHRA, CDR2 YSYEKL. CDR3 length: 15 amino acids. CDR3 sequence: CASSYRDRVNYGYTF. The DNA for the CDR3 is TGCGCCAGCAGCTACCGGGACAGGGTTAACTATGGCTACACCTTC.